This entry concerns a single T cell receptor beta chain. Its antigen is undetermined. Produced via immunoSEQ multiplex PCR; TCRdb's table is partial and in-frame only. The sample yields roughly 140,000 clones, more than 90% seen once. The source of the sample is a study of T cell responses to AZD1222 COVID-19 vaccine. Study-wide points: Among spike-specific TCRs, nearly half reportedly target unmutated variant regions. Baseline antibody screening turned up just six or seven seropositive AZD1222 recipients. Repertoires were obtained only post-peak T cell response. Most donors were white British, females outnumbered males, and clonal diversity was possibly underestimated.

Material: peripheral blood, obtained 28 days after the second AZD1222 dose. This receptor was identified in an adult who received the AZD1222 COVID-19 vaccine.

Here the CDR3 reads CSASQTGARARGYTF. CDR3 coding DNA: TGCAGTGCTAGTCAGACGGGGGCTCGGGCTAGGGGCTACACCTTC. The chain recombines TRBV20-1 with TRBJ1-2, with D possibly being TRBD1 (6 bases). Per the germline V gene, CDR1 is DFQATT and CDR2 is SNEGSKA (reference sequence). The V gene lost 3 bases and the J gene lost 8 bases, with 22 bases spanning the gap. The CDR3 is 15 amino acids.